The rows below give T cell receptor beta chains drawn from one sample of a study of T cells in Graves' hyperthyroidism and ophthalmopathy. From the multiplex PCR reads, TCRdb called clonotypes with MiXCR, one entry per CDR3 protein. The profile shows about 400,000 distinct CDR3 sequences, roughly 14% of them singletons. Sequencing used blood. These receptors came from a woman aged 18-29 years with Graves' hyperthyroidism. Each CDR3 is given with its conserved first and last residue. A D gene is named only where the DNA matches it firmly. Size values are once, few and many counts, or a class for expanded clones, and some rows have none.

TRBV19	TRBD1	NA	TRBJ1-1	TGTGCCAGTAGTATTCGAGGGACAGGGGTGATGAACACTGAAGCTTTCTTT	CASSIRGTGVMNTEAFF
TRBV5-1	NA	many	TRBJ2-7	TGCGCCAGCAGCTTGGCTCCGGAAACCTACGAGCAGTACTTC	CASSLAPETYEQYF
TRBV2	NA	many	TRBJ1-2	TGTGCCAGTTTAAGGGGGTTTAACTATGGCTACACCTTC	CASLRGFNYGYTF
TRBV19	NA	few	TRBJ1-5	TGTGCCAGTAGTATGGGCGGGATCAATCAGCCCCAGCATTTT	CASSMGGINQPQHF
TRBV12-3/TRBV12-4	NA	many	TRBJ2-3	TGTGCCACCCTCCGGGACCGCCCCACAGATACGCAGTATTTT	CATLRDRPTDTQYF
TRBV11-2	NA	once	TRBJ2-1	TGTGCCAGCAGCTCCACGACACCATCCTACAATGAGCAGTTCTTC	CASSSTTPSYNEQFF
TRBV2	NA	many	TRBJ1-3	TGTGCCAGCAGTGTCTGGGCCTGGCCTCGCGGCACCATATATTTT	CASSVWAWPRGTIYF
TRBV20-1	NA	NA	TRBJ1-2	TGCAGTGCTCCCTGGGGTTGGGGTAACTATGGCTACACCTTC	CSAPWGWGNYGYTF
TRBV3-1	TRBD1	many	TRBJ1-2	TGTGCCAGCAGCCCCCGAAGGACAGGGTATGATGGCTACACCTTC	CASSPRRTGYDGYTF
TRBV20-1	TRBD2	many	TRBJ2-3	TGCAGTGCTCCCCTAGCGGGGGCTACAGATACGCAGTATTTT	CSAPLAGATDTQYF
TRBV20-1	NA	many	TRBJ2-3	TGCAGTGCTAGAGCCGGAGATACGCAGTATTTT	CSARAGDTQYF
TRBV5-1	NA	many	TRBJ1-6	TGCGCCAGCAGCACGTCGGCGGTTAATTCACCCCTCCACTTT	CASSTSAVNSPLHF
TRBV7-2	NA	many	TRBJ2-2	TGTGCCAGCAGCTCGAATGGGGGGTCGAGCGGGGAGCTGTTTTTT	CASSSNGGSSGELFF
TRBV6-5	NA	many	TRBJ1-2	TGTGCCAGCAGTTACTCACACGGGGGTGCCATGGGCTACACCTTC	CASSYSHGGAMGYTF
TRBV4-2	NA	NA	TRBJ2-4	TGTGCCAGCAGCCAAAGTACAGTAGGGGCCAAAAACATTCAGTACTTC	CASSQSTVGAKNIQYF
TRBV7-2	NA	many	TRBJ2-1	TGTGCCAGCAGCTTAGCTGGGACTGACAATGAGCAGTTCTTC	CASSLAGTDNEQFF
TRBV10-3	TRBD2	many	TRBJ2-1	TGTGCCATCAGTGAGTCCGGCGGGAGGGATTACAATGAGCAGTTCTTC	CAISESGGRDYNEQFF
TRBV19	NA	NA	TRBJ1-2	TGTGCCAGTACCCACTCCGTGGGGGGAGGGGACTATGGCTACACCTTC	CASTHSVGGGDYGYTF
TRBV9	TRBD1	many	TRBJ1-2	TGTGCCAGCAGCGGACGACAGGGTTGGGGCTACACCTTC	CASSGRQGWGYTF
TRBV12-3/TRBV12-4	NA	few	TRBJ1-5	TGTGCCAGCAGTTTTTTTATTTTAGACAGCAAAAATAGCAATCAGCCCCAGCATTTT	CASSFFILDSKNSNQPQHF
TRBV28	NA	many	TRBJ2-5	TGTGCCAGCAGTTTTGGAGACGGTCTCCGGGAGACCCAGTACTTC	CASSFGDGLRETQYF
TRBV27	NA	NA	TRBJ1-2	TGTGCCAGCAGTTTTTTGGACAGACCATCGGGAGGCTACACCTTC	CASSFLDRPSGGYTF
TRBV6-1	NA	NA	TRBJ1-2	TGTGCCAGCAGGCCAACGGGACGTATCACACCGAGCTTC	CASRPTGRITPSF
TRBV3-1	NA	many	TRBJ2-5	TGTGCCAGCAGCCAACGGGATCAGACCCAGTACTTC	CASSQRDQTQYF
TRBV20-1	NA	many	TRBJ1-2	TGCAGTGCTAGAGATCCGAGAGGGTCCTATGGCTACACCTTC	CSARDPRGSYGYTF
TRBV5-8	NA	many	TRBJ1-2	TGTGCCAGCAGCTTGACATTCCCAACTACTAACTATGGCTACACCTTC	CASSLTFPTTNYGYTF
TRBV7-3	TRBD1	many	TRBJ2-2	TGTGCCAGCAGTTCTACAGGGGACGGAGCCGGGGAGCTGTTTTTT	CASSSTGDGAGELFF
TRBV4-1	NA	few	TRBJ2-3	TGCGCCAGCAGCCAAAGAGCGGAGCCCACAGATACGCAGTATTTT	CASSQRAEPTDTQYF
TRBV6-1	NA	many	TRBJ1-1	TGTGCCAGCGAAGTGGGCCAGAACACTGAAGCTTTCTTT	CASEVGQNTEAFF
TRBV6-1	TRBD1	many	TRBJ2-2	TGTGCCAGCAGTCCGGGACAGGGGGCTAGCGGGGAGCTGTTTTTT	CASSPGQGASGELFF
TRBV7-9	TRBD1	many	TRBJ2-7	TGTGCCAGCACCCAACCCGGGACAGGGAACTACGAGCAGTACTTC	CASTQPGTGNYEQYF
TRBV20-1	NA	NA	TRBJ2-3	TGCAGTGCTAGAGATCGGGTTAGCTCAGATACGCAGTATTTT	CSARDRVSSDTQYF
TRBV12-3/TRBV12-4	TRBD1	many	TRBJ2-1	TGTGCCAGCAGACCTACAGGGGGACAGTACGATGAGCAGTTCTTC	CASRPTGGQYDEQFF
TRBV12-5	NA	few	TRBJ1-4	TGTGCTAGTGGCCTCAGGGGAAGTGGTGAAAAACTGTTTTTT	CASGLRGSGEKLFF
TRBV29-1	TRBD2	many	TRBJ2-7	TGCAGCGTTGCAAAGCGGGAGACGACCTACGAGCAGTACTTC	CSVAKRETTYEQYF
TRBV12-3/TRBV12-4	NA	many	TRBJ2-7	TGTGCCAGCAAAATGGGCCGCTCCTACGAGCAGTACTTC	CASKMGRSYEQYF
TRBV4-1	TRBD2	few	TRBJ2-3	TGCGCCAGCAGCCAAGAGGGGGGGCTAGCGGGAGATACGCAGTATTTT	CASSQEGGLAGDTQYF
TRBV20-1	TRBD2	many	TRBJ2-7	TGCAGTGCTAGTAAGGGGACTAGCGGGAGCCACGAGCAGTACTTC	CSASKGTSGSHEQYF
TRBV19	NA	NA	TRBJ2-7	TGTGCCAGTAGTATGTATTGGGAGAAGGAGCAGTACTTC	CASSMYWEKEQYF
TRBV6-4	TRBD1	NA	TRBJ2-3	TGTGCCAGCGCCGGGACAGGGGGCGCAGATACGCAGTATTTT	CASAGTGGADTQYF
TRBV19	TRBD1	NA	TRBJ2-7	TGTGCCAGTAGTATTCACTCCCCGACAGGGGGCATCTACGAGCAGTACTTC	CASSIHSPTGGIYEQYF
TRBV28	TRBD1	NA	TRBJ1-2	TGTGCCAGCAGCTTCATGGACAGGGGCTATGGCTACACCTTC	CASSFMDRGYGYTF
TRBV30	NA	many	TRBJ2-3	TGTGCCTGGAGTGTACATGGCGGGGCCACAGATACGCAGTATTTT	CAWSVHGGATDTQYF